The 18 T cell receptor beta chains presented below share a single source sample, sequenced in a study of CD8 T cells in Susac syndrome. After extraction with the RNeasy kit, roughly 0.5 to 1 ug of the RNA was reverse transcribed using random hexamers. TCRdb independently ran MiXCR on the immunoSEQ multiplex PCR reads; one entry per CDR3 protein. This table holds 200,000 to 300,000 distinct CDR3 sequences, less than 96% found once. The sequencing input was CD4+ T cells from PBMCs. The receptors originated from a human donor with Susac syndrome.

The V gene is TRBV29-1, the J gene TRBJ2-6; the D is unclear. This CDR3 contains 16 residues. V was cut by 4 bases and J by 0 bases, with 13 bases left in between. Per the germline V gene, CDR1 is SQVTM and CDR2 is ANQGSEA. The CDR3 DNA sequence: TGCAGCGTTGGGGCGGCCAGCACCTCTGGGGCCAACGTCCTGACTTTC. This sequence encodes CSVGAASTSGANVLTF.

The chain combines TRBV4-1 with TRBJ2-1; 14 bases agree with TRBD2. V shed 1 base and J 8 bases; nucleotides not matched to a gene: 7. This CDR3 region has 17 residues. Germline V gene sequence: CDR1 MGHRA, CDR2 YSYEKL. CDR3 residues: CASSQGGTSGSGDEQFF. In DNA form, the CDR3 reads TGCGCCAGCAGCCAAGGAGGGACTAGCGGGAGCGGGGATGAGCAGTTCTTC.

The rearrangement links TRBV5-1 to TRBJ2-5; D tentatively fits TRBD1 or TRBD2 (6 bases each). CDR3 length: 14 residues. Trimming cost V 5 bases and J 5 bases, with 16 bases left between them. CDR1 is SGHRS and CDR2 is YFSETQ in the germline V gene. The chain's CDR3 is CASRKEGVRETQYF. DNA of the CDR3: TGCGCCAGCAGGAAGGAGGGGGTCCGGGAGACCCAGTACTTC.

V and J are TRBV9 and TRBJ2-5, with D possibly TRBD2 on 6 matching bases. The CDR3 spans 18 residues. Germline V gene data show CDR1 as SGDLS and CDR2 as YYNGEE. Deletions cut 4 bases from V and 3 bases from J, with 25 bases between. CDR3 region: CASSPKPEPGLVKETQYF. In DNA, the CDR3 is TGTGCCAGCAGCCCCAAGCCTGAACCGGGACTGGTGAAAGAGACCCAGTACTTC. Full variable domain (outside the CDR3, taken from reference TRBV9 and TRBJ2-5): DSGVTQTPKHLITATGQRVTLRCSPRSGDLSVYWYQQSLDQGLQFLIQYYNGEERAKGNILERFSAQQFPDLHSELNLSSLELGDSALYFCASSPKPEPGLVKETQYFGPGTRLLVL.

The chain links TRBV20-1 to TRBJ1-5; TRBD1 matches 9 bases. Germline V gives CDR1 DFQATT, CDR2 SNEGSKA (reference sequence). V lost 6 bases to trimming and J lost 4 bases; unmatched junction nucleotides: 13. The CDR3 has 16 amino acids. The chain's CDR3 is CSAVQGAFTRNQPQHF. CDR3 DNA sequence: TGCAGTGCAGTACAGGGGGCGTTCACCCGTAATCAGCCCCAGCATTTT.

This clonotype was recorded only once. The chain couples TRBV20-1 to TRBJ2-7; D is unresolved. Trimming removed 5 bases at V and 2 bases at J, with 10 bases between. The CDR3 has 12 residues. The germline gives CDR1 DFQATT, CDR2 SNEGSKA (reference sequence). The CDR3 DNA reads as TGCAGTGCTGCCCGTGGGACCTACGAGCAGTACTTC. Its translation: CSAARGTYEQYF.

This clonotype was counted a single time. V gene TRBV5-1 combines with J gene TRBJ2-5; tentatively, D is TRBD2 (5 bases). Trimming shortened V by 0 bases and J by 1 base, and 10 bases separated the two germline ends. This CDR3 is built from 15 residues. The germline V gene has CDR1 SGHRS and CDR2 YFSETQ. DNA for the CDR3: TGCGCCAGCAGCTTGGGGACGGCGGGCCAAGAGACCCAGTACTTC. Amino acid sequence: CASSLGTAGQETQYF.

The chain joins TRBV6-5 to TRBJ2-7; TRBD2 might be the D (6 bases). The CDR3 runs 14 residues. With 0 bases removed from V and 2 bases from J, the gap between germline ends came to 8 bases. CDR1 MNHEY and CDR2 SVGAGI come from the germline V gene. The CDR3 spells CASSYSRGTYEQYF. The CDR3 nucleotides are TGTGCCAGCAGTTACTCTCGGGGGACCTACGAGCAGTACTTC.

The chain has TRBV30 and TRBJ1-1; D gene ambiguous. The CDR3 runs to 12 residues. Germline V gene sequence: CDR1 GTSNPN, CDR2 SVGIG (reference sequence). V lost 4 bases to trimming and J lost 2 bases, with 8 bases between them. The CDR3 bases are TGTGCCTGGAAAGGAACTAACACTGAAGCTTTCTTT. Encoded protein: CAWKGTNTEAFF. Full variable domain (missing parts from reference TRBV30 and TRBJ1-1): SQTIHQWPATLVQPVGSPLSLECTVEGTSNPNLYWYRQAAGRGLQLLFYSVGIGQISSEVPQNLSASRPQDRQFILSSKKLLLSDSGFYLCAWKGTNTEAFFGQGTRLTVV.

This clonotype was found many times. The chain has TRBV12-3 or TRBV12-4 and TRBJ2-3, with D hard to call. The V end lost 8 bases, the J end lost 6 bases, and 9 bases lay between the germline ends. The CDR3 extends over 11 amino acids. The CDR3 loop is CASSLRDTQYF. CDR3 coding DNA: TGTGCCAGCTCCCTCCGGGATACGCAGTATTTT.

V is TRBV29-1 and J is TRBJ2-1; 10 bases are a match to TRBD2. CDR1 and CDR2 (germline): SQVTM, ANQGSEA. V lost 3 bases, J lost 2 bases, and 10 bases stayed unmatched. CDR3 length: 17 residues. The CDR3 DNA sequence: TGCAGCGTTGAGGCTAGCGGGAGAATTAGCGCCTACAATGAGCAGTTCTTC. The encoded protein is CSVEASGRISAYNEQFF.

This chain joins TRBV4-2 and TRBJ1-1, with D possibly TRBD1 on 5 matching bases. The V gene's germline CDR1 is LGHNA and CDR2 YNFKEQ. With 3 bases removed from V and 4 bases from J, the gap between germline ends came to 15 bases. The CDR3 loop spans 15 amino acids. CDR3 amino acids: CASSHPGQDGTEAFF. The CDR3 bases are TGTGCCAGCAGCCACCCAGGGCAGGACGGCACTGAAGCTTTCTTT.

The chain couples TRBV20-1 to TRBJ1-2; TRBD1 might be the D (6 bases). Germline V lookup: CDR1 DFQATT, CDR2 SNEGSKA (reference sequence). V lost 6 bases, J lost 4 bases, and 18 bases lay in between. This CDR3 spans 14 amino acids. CDR3 protein: CSAPDSGTPYGYTF. The CDR3 bases are TGCAGTGCCCCGGACAGCGGCACTCCCTATGGCTACACCTTC.

The table lists this clonotype with a count of one. The chain couples TRBV28 to TRBJ1-4; D is uncertain. The germline CDR1 and CDR2 sequences are MDHEN and SYDVKM. The CDR3 extends over 14 amino acids. V was clipped by 4 bases and J by 6 bases, with 12 bases between them. Here the CDR3 DNA reads TGTGCCAGCAGTTCATCGCCCCCGGATGAAAAACTGTTTTTT. Protein: CASSSSPPDEKLFF.

The chain uses TRBV7-9 and TRBJ2-3; the D is unclear. V was clipped by 3 bases and J by 6 bases, with 16 bases between them. This CDR3 is 15 amino acids long. Germline CDR1 and CDR2: SEHNR and FQNEAQ (reference sequence). The CDR3 DNA reads as TGTGCCAGCAGCTTTCCCGGCCAGATACCCGATACGCAGTATTTT. Encoded protein: CASSFPGQIPDTQYF.

The chain combines TRBV6-2 or TRBV6-3 with TRBJ2-3, with 8 bases fitting TRBD2. The ends lost 6 bases at V and 5 bases at J; junction bases unmatched: 10. Germline V gene sequence: CDR1 MNHEY, CDR2 SVGEGT. The CDR3 is 15 amino acids. DNA for the CDR3: TGTGCCAGCAGAGAAAGCGGGAGTAGGATAGATACGCAGTATTTT. It translates to CASRESGSRIDTQYF.

This clonotype turned up a few times. This sequence joins TRBV28 and TRBJ1-1, with D hard to call. Trimming cost V 2 bases and J 4 bases, with 11 bases left between them. The CDR3 is made up of 14 amino acids. CDR1 MDHEN and CDR2 SYDVKM come from the germline V gene. The CDR3 region is CASSLTGRSTEAFF. CDR3 DNA: TGTGCCAGCAGTTTAACCGGTCGGAGCACTGAAGCTTTCTTT.

The chain couples TRBV19 to TRBJ2-7, with D perhaps TRBD1 or TRBD2 (5 bases each). This CDR3 is 14 amino acids long. Germline V lookup: CDR1 LNHDA, CDR2 SQIVND (reference sequence). Trimming took off 7 bases at V and 5 bases at J, with 18 bases between the two ends. CDR3 protein: CASTSVGGRNEQYF. The CDR3 nucleotides read TGTGCCAGTACCAGCGTTGGGGGAAGGAACGAGCAGTACTTC.